This T cell receptor (beta chain) was observed in a study of blood T cell repertoires in COVID-19. Study at large: The study drew acute and convalescent COVID-19 samples from the United States, Italy and Spain.

The study drew participants aged about 18 to 95 years from about two dozen US areas. Cohort 3 recovered donors had two negative PCRs, clearance, or symptom resolution. Under the authors' procedure: Amplification of reference gene primers provided the estimated nucleated cell counts. Libraries were prepared by immunoSEQ multiplex PCR; TCRdb keeps only in-frame clonotypes and omits some of them. V and J calls and clone size follow that table, whereas D and trimming were derived from the DNA. This sample has 150,000 to 200,000 clones, with about 83% found just once. The CDR3 is 14 amino acids. Germline V lookup: CDR1 MNHEY, CDR2 SMNVEV (reference sequence). V lost 6 bases, J lost 5 bases, and 6 bases stayed unmatched.

This receptor was obtained from a woman in her thirties who had recovered from COVID-19. The J gene is TRBJ2-1, the V gene TRBV27; 8 bases fit TRBD1. Sequences were obtained from PBMCs or T cells enriched from blood (not recorded which). As DNA, the CDR3 is TGTGCCAGCAGGACGACAGGGGAGCACAATGAGCAGTTCTTC. Its translation: CASRTTGEHNEQFF.